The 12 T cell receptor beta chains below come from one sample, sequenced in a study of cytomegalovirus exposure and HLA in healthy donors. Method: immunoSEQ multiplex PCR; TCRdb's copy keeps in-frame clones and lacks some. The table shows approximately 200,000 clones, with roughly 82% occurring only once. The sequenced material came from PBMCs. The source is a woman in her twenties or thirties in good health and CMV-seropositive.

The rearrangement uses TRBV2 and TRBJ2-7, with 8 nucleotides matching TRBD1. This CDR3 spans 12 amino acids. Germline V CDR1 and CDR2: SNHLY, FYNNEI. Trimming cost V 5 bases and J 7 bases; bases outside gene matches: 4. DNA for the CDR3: TGTGCCAGCAGTAACAGGGGGGCGGAGCAGTACTTC. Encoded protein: CASSNRGAEQYF.

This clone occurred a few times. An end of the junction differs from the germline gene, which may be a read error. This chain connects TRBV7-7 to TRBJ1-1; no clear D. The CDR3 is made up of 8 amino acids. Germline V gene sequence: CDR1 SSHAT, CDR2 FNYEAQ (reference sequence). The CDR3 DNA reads TGTGCTAGCACTGAAGCTTTCTTT. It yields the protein CASTEAFF.

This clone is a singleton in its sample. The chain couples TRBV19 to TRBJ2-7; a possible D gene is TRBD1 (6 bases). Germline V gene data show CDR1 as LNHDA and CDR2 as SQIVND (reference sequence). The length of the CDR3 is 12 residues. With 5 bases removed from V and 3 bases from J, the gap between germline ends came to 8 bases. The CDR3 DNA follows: TGTGCCAGTAGTCTGACAGGCTACGAGCAGTACTTC. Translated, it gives CASSLTGYEQYF.

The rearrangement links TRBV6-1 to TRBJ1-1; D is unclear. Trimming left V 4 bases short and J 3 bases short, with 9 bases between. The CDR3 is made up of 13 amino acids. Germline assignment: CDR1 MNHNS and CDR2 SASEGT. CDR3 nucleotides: TGTGCCAGCAGTGCGACGGGTGACACTGAAGCTTTCTTT. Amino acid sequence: CASSATGDTEAFF.

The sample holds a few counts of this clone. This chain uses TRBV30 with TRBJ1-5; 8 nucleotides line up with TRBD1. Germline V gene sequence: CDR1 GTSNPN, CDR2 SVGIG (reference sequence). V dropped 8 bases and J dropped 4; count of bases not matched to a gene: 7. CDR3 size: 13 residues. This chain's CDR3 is CAAAGGRNQPQHF. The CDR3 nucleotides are TGTGCCGCCGCAGGGGGCCGTAATCAGCCCCAGCATTTT.

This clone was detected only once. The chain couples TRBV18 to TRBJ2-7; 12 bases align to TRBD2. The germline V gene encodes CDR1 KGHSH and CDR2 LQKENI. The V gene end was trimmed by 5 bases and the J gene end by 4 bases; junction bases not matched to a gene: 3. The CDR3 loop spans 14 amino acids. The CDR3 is CASSSTSGSYEQYF. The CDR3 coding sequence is TGTGCCAGCTCATCGACTAGCGGGAGTTACGAGCAGTACTTC.

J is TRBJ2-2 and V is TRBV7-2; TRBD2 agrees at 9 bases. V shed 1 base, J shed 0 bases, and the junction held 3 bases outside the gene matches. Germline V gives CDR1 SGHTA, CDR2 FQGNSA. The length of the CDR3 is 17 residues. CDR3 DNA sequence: TGTGCCAGCAGCTTAGATAGCGGGAGTGCGAACACCGGGGAGCTGTTTTTT. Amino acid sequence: CASSLDSGSANTGELFF.

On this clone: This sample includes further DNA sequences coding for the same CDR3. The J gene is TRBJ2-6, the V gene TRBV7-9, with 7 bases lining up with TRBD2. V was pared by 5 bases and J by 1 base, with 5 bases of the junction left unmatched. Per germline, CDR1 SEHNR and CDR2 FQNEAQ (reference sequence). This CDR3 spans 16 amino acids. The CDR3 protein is CASSLGAGSGANVLTF. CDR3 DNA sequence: TGTGCCAGCAGCCTCGGAGCGGGATCTGGGGCCAACGTCCTGACTTTC.

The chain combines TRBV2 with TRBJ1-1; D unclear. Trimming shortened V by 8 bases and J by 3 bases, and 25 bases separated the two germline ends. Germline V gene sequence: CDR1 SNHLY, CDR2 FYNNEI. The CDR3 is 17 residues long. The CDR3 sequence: CASVFPTGLSGDTEAFF. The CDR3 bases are TGTGCCAGCGTCTTCCCTACTGGGTTGAGCGGGGACACTGAAGCTTTCTTT.

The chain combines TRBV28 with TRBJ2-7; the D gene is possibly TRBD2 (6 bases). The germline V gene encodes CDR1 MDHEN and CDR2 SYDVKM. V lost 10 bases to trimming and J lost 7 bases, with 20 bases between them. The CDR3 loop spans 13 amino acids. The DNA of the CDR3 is TGTGCCACCGGGACTTCCGCCTTGATAGAGCAGTACTTC. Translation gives CATGTSALIEQYF.

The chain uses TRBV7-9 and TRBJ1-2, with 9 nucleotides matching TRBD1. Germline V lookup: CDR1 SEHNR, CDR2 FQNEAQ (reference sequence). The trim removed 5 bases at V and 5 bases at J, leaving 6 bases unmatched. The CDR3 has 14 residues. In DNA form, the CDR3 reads TGTGCCAGCAGCGCGCGAGGGACAGGGTATGGCTACACCTTC. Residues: CASSARGTGYGYTF.

This CDR3 reads CANPHGVVLPQHF. The CDR3 bases are TGTGCCAACCCACACGGGGTTGTTTTGCCCCAGCATTTT. V and J are TRBV5-3 and TRBJ1-5; D remains ambiguous. TRBV5-3 has ORF status, its function being uncertain. V lost 9 bases, J lost 9 bases, and 19 bases lay in between. The CDR3 has 13 residues.